These 19 T cell receptor beta chains were sequenced from one sample in a study of technical replicates of blood from a handful of donors. Only in-frame clones appear in the TCRdb table, and some are missing; sequencing was by immunoSEQ multiplex PCR. The sample contains 60,000 to 65,000 clones, 75% to 90% of which appear only once. The material sequenced was PBMCs. All receptors come from a human donor in good health. Some clones in this sample may be carry-over from other donors' samples.

This rearrangement joins TRBV6-5 to TRBJ1-2, with TRBD1 matching over 7 bases. The ends lost 10 bases at V and 7 bases at J; junction bases unmatched: 9. In germline, CDR1 is MNHEY, CDR2 SVGAGI. The CDR3 is made up of 12 amino acids. The CDR3 loop reads CATAEGARGYTF. The CDR3 DNA reads as TGTGCCACCGCTGAGGGGGCGCGTGGCTACACCTTC.

This sequence joins TRBV2 and TRBJ2-2, with 10 bases fitting TRBD1. The CDR3 consists of 15 residues. Looked up from germline, CDR1 is SNHLY and CDR2 is FYNNEI. The V and J ends lost 6 bases and 2 bases, in that order; junction bases with no gene match: 3. CDR3 sequence: CASRRQGANTGELFF. The CDR3 nucleotides are TGTGCCAGCAGACGACAGGGGGCTAACACCGGGGAGCTGTTTTTT.

The CDR3 DNA reads TGTGCCAGCAGCTTAAGGCAGGGTCGTAGCAATCAGCCCCAGCATTTT. Translated: CASSLRQGRSNQPQHF. V and J are TRBV7-2 and TRBJ1-5; D possibly corresponds to TRBD1 (5 bases). Per germline, CDR1 SGHTA and CDR2 FQGNSA. V dropped 2 bases and J dropped 0 bases, with 11 bases sitting between them. CDR3 size: 16 residues.

A note on this clone: The same CDR3 arises from other DNA sequences in this sample as well. This chain connects TRBV9 to TRBJ1-3; TRBD1 might be the D (6 bases). Germline V lookup: CDR1 SGDLS, CDR2 YYNGEE. The CDR3 has 15 residues. Deletions cut 0 bases from V and 0 bases from J, with 7 bases between. The CDR3 here is CASSVGGGSGNTIYF. CDR3 coding DNA: TGTGCCAGCAGCGTAGGAGGGGGCTCTGGAAACACCATATATTTT.

The CDR3 reads CASSPGVYEQYF. The CDR3 region has the DNA TGTGCCAGCAGTCCCGGGGTCTACGAGCAGTACTTC. The chain joins TRBV2 to TRBJ2-7; D perhaps matches TRBD2 (5 bases). The CDR3 has 12 residues. V was pared by 5 bases and J by 3 bases, with 8 bases between. CDR1 SNHLY and CDR2 FYNNEI come from the germline V gene.

The chain carries TRBV13 and TRBJ1-1; D remains ambiguous. The CDR3 covers 12 residues. Germline V lookup: CDR1 PRHDT, CDR2 FYEKMQ (reference sequence). With 7 bases removed from V and 4 bases from J, the gap between germline ends came to 10 bases. CDR3 region: CASTEGVTEAFF. The CDR3 DNA follows: TGTGCCAGCACCGAGGGCGTCACTGAAGCTTTCTTT.

Only a few counts were recorded for this clone. V gene TRBV29-1 combines with J gene TRBJ1-1, with no clear D. This CDR3 has 13 residues. Germline CDR1 SQVTM, CDR2 ANQGSEA. Trimming pared 7 bases from V and 0 bases from J, leaving 12 bases between. The CDR3 here is CSAEGLLNTEAFF. CDR3 in DNA: TGCAGCGCCGAGGGATTACTGAACACTGAAGCTTTCTTT.

This chain links TRBV27 with TRBJ1-5; TRBD1 aligns across 7 bases. J was trimmed by 7 bases and V by 4 bases; bases with no gene match: 7. The CDR3 loop spans 14 amino acids. Germline V gene data show CDR1 as MNHEY and CDR2 as SMNVEV (reference sequence). The CDR3 DNA sequence: TGTGCCAGCAGTTCAGACAGGGTAGGACAGCCCCAGCATTTT. Amino acids: CASSSDRVGQPQHF.

The J gene is TRBJ1-5, the V gene TRBV28; the D is unclear. Per germline, CDR1 MDHEN and CDR2 SYDVKM. This CDR3 spans 13 amino acids. V lost 7 bases, J lost 5 bases, and 12 bases lay in between. CDR3 in amino acids: CASNSLAHQPQHF. In nucleotides, the CDR3 is TGTGCCAGCAACAGTCTTGCGCATCAGCCCCAGCATTTT.

The chain is built from TRBV11-1 and TRBJ2-2, with TRBD2 matching 9 bases. V lost 2 bases to trimming and J lost 6 bases; unmatched junction nucleotides: 7. The germline V gene encodes CDR1 SGHAT and CDR2 FQDESV (reference sequence). The CDR3 sequence is 16 residues long. The CDR3 sequence: CASSLSRLAGPGELFF. Written as DNA, the CDR3 is TGTGCCAGCAGCTTATCCCGGCTAGCGGGACCCGGGGAGCTGTTTTTT.

This chain connects TRBV5-1 to TRBJ2-1, with D uncertain. The V gene lost 2 bases and the J gene lost 4 bases, with 10 bases spanning the gap. The CDR3 totals 14 residues. The germline gives CDR1 SGHRS, CDR2 YFSETQ. In DNA form, the CDR3 reads TGCGCCAGCAGCTTTGGCCTAGTTTACAATGAGCAGTTCTTC. Amino acid sequence: CASSFGLVYNEQFF.

This chain joins TRBV19 and TRBJ2-7; TRBD1 agrees at 8 bases. The CDR3 consists of 13 residues. V shed 5 bases, J shed 5 bases, and the junction held 5 bases outside the gene matches. Germline loops: CDR1 LNHDA, CDR2 SQIVND (reference sequence). CDR3 DNA sequence: TGTGCCAGTAGTGCACAGGGGGATCACGAGCAGTACTTC. Translated, it gives CASSAQGDHEQYF.

This clone came up once. The chain employs TRBV5-5 and TRBJ1-5; no reliable D call. CDR3 length: 13 amino acids. V dropped 3 bases and J dropped 3 bases, with 7 bases sitting between them. Germline V gene lookup returns CDR1 SGHKS and CDR2 YYEKEE (reference sequence). As DNA, the CDR3 is TGTGCCAGCAGCTACAGTCTCAATCAGCCCCAGCATTTT. The encoded protein is CASSYSLNQPQHF.

The chain uses TRBV11-2 and TRBJ2-2, with TRBD1 identical over 7 bases. The V gene end was trimmed by 5 bases and the J gene end by 5 bases; junction bases not matched to a gene: 5. Germline V gene lookup returns CDR1 SGHAT and CDR2 FQNNGV. CDR3 size: 14 residues. Here the CDR3 reads CASSTGQRTGELFF. The CDR3 DNA follows: TGTGCCAGCAGCACGGGACAGAGGACCGGGGAGCTGTTTTTT.

The CDR3 protein is CAWTGTPSSYEQYF. Written as DNA, the CDR3 is TGTGCCTGGACCGGGACACCGAGCTCCTACGAGCAGTACTTC. This chain links TRBV30 with TRBJ2-7, with D maybe TRBD1 (6 bases). Per germline, CDR1 GTSNPN and CDR2 SVGIG (reference sequence). V was shortened by 4 bases and J by 0 bases, with 13 bases between the two germline ends. This CDR3 comprises 14 residues.

The chain links TRBV29-1 to TRBJ1-2; 9 bases agree with TRBD1. Germline trimming cut 5 bases from V and 5 bases from J; bases unmatched to any gene: 18. Germline V CDR1 and CDR2: SQVTM, ANQGSEA. The length of the CDR3 is 17 residues. CDR3 region: CSVIGQGIGETRYGYTF. DNA of the CDR3: TGCAGCGTTATCGGACAGGGGATTGGGGAGACTAGGTATGGCTACACCTTC.

With regard to this clone: Within the sample, other DNA sequences also encode this same CDR3. The V gene is TRBV6-5, the J gene TRBJ2-7; 14 positions match TRBD2. Germline CDR1 MNHEY, CDR2 SVGAGI. The J segment lost 2 bases and the V segment lost 4 bases, leaving 1 base of the junction unmatched. This CDR3 has 15 amino acids. In DNA, the CDR3 is TGTGCCAGCAGTTCGACTAGCGGGAGGGCCTACGAGCAGTACTTC. Translated: CASSSTSGRAYEQYF.

J is TRBJ1-3 and V is TRBV19, with unresolved D. The germline gives CDR1 LNHDA, CDR2 SQIVND (reference sequence). The V and J ends lost 3 bases and 2 bases respectively, with 8 bases between them. This CDR3 is 14 amino acids long. CDR3 amino acids: CASSMNVAGNTIYF. Written as DNA, the CDR3 is TGTGCCAGTAGTATGAATGTAGCTGGAAACACCATATATTTT. Full variable domain (remainder filled in from reference TRBV19 and TRBJ1-3): DGGITQSPKYLFRKEGQNVTLSCEQNLNHDAMYWYRQDPGQGLRLIYYSQIVNDFQKGDIAEGYSVSREKKESFPLTVTSAQKNPTAFYLCASSMNVAGNTIYFGEGSWLTVV.

V and J are TRBV4-1 and TRBJ1-2, with 7 bases aligning to TRBD1. The germline V gene encodes CDR1 MGHRA and CDR2 YSYEKL. The J segment lost 4 bases and the V segment lost 5 bases, leaving 16 bases of the junction unmatched. The CDR3 loop spans 17 amino acids. As DNA, the CDR3 is TGCGCCAGCAGCGACGGGATGACAGGGAGATATAGCTATGGCTACACCTTC. Translating gives CASSDGMTGRYSYGYTF.